The entry that follows covers one TCR beta chain sequence. Its antigen is still unknown. The PCR template was genomic DNA. The TCR beta CDR3 region was amplified using 30 forward and 13 reverse primers. TCRdb reprocessed the multiplex PCR reads with MiXCR, giving one entry per CDR3 protein. The sample lists around 300,000 distinct CDR3 sequences, approximately 50% occurring once. The CDR3 spans 13 residues. The germline V gene encodes CDR1 GTSNPN and CDR2 SVGIG (reference sequence). After removal of 6 bases from V and 5 bases from J, the junction contained 10 bases not matched to a gene. Diabetic patients met standard criteria for type 1 or type 2 diabetes. This entry comes from a study of type 1 and type 2 diabetes patients. Turning to the study itself: The cohort mixed type 1 diabetes, type 2 diabetes and nondiabetic donors.

General study findings and limits: Age and gender were not matched between study groups.

The clonotype comes from a man aged 18 to 30 with type 2 diabetes. This rearrangement joins TRBV30 to TRBJ2-7, with 7 bases fitting TRBD1. Sample: peripheral blood mononuclear cells (PBMCs). The CDR3 nucleotides are TGTGCCTGTTGGCGAGACAGGGCCCACGAGCAGTACTTC. Translated, it gives CACWRDRAHEQYF.